This TCR beta chain was retrieved from a study of cytomegalovirus exposure and HLA in healthy donors. The PCR was carried out with 60 Vbeta primers and 13 Jbeta primers. Repertoires were generated with immunoSEQ multiplex PCR, while TCRdb's copy carries only in-frame clones and drops some. The sample consists of 85,000 to 100,000 clones, around nine tenths of them appearing once. Comment on this clone: No antigen is known for it.

General observations from the study: Some V segments, TRBV6-2 and TRBV6-3 among them, were indistinguishable and were therefore excluded. Confirmation was obtained in vitro that a few CMV-associated chains are specific for CMV antigens. What a later analysis showed was that several of the most significant clusters appeared linked to common viral pathogens.

The germline V gene has CDR1 MNHEY and CDR2 SMNVEV (reference sequence). Trimming took off 5 bases at V and 7 bases at J, with 14 bases between the two ends. This CDR3 contains 13 residues. The sequence was obtained from a man aged 25 to 40 in good health and CMV-seropositive. V usage is TRBV27 and J usage is TRBJ1-1, with a weak D call TRBD1 (6 bases). The sequenced material came from PBMCs. CDR3 amino acids: CASSILSQGEAFF. The CDR3 DNA is TGTGCCAGCAGTATATTATCACAGGGTGAAGCTTTCTTT.